This record covers a single TCR beta chain. Its antigen is currently unknown. The data derive from a study of cytomegalovirus exposure and HLA in healthy donors. The length of the CDR3 is 14 residues. CDR1 SGHNT and CDR2 YYREEE come from the germline V gene (reference sequence). With V trimmed by 1 base and J by 4 bases, 4 bases remained unmatched. Study-level findings and limits: Reportedly, diagnosis of cytomegalovirus status by the classifier showed high specificity and sensitivity.

TCRdb keeps only in-frame clones here, not all; method: immunoSEQ multiplex PCR. The sample consists of a few hundred thousand clones, 65% to 90% of them appearing once. Source material: PBMCs. V and J are TRBV5-4 and TRBJ1-2; 7 nucleotides match TRBD1. The sequence derives from a woman younger than 35 in good health and CMV-seronegative. This chain's CDR3 is CASSLRRQGYGYTF. DNA of the CDR3: TGTGCCAGCAGCTTGCGGCGACAGGGCTATGGCTACACCTTC.